The clone carrying this TCR beta chain was observed many times. Its antigen remains unidentified. CDR3 length: 16 amino acids. The V end lost 1 base, the J end lost 2 bases, and 18 bases lay between the germline ends. Germline V gene sequence: CDR1 DFQATT, CDR2 SNEGSKA (reference sequence). The record originates from a study of CD8+CD57+ T cells in acquired aplastic anemia. Looking at the study overall: Sorted CD4+ and CD8+ cells yielded DNA averaging about 3.1 ug. Points from the study as a whole: There were over 25 CD8+ CDR3 sequences that occurred in both patients and controls.

CDR3 and TCR beta VDJ profiling relied on genomic DNA as the template. TCRdb re-analysed the reads in MiXCR, keeping a single row per CDR3 protein. Of 400,000 to 600,000 distinct CDR3 sequences listed, under 40% are singletons. Patients chosen for sequencing had shown CD8+CD57+ cell expansion by flow cytometry. No patient had been given any therapy when blood was sampled. The sample consisted of sorted CD4+, CD8+, or CD8+CD57+ T cells (not recorded which) from PBMCs. This chain links TRBV20-1 with TRBJ2-7; the D call may be TRBD1 or TRBD2 (7 bases each). This TCR came from a human donor with aplastic anemia. CDR3 sequence (DNA): TGCAGTGCTAGAGCCCGATCAGGGAGGGGGCCCTACGAGCAGTACTTC. It specifies CSARARSGRGPYEQYF.